Below, one TCR beta chain is given with its context. As yet, its antigen is unknown. Germline values: CDR1 LNHNV, CDR2 YYDKDF (reference sequence). The CDR3 runs 15 residues. V shed 1 base and J shed 5 bases, with 15 bases lying between them. The data are from a study of shared clonotypes between healthy human individuals. Background on the study: With ages of 18 to 49, the donors were a couple of women and a few men.

Study results and caveats: Generally, naive subsets (rather than memory subsets) showed larger estimated richness. Clonotype sharing across several donors was observed for roughly 5% of naive CD4 clonotypes.

Assay used: immunoSEQ multiplex PCR; TCRdb lists only in-frame clones, some missing. The sample holds 2 million to 3 million clones, about 92% seen once. Source material: naive CD4+ T cells sorted from blood. The subset here: CD45RA+ positively selected. This chain uses TRBV15 with TRBJ2-7; TRBD1 is a possible D gene (6 bases). The sequence was obtained from a man in his late teens or twenties in good health. The CDR3 coding sequence is TGTGCCACCAGCAGAGGCGGTCAGGGGTCAAACGAGCAGTACTTC. Protein: CATSRGGQGSNEQYF. The full variable domain, completed using reference TRBV15 and TRBJ2-7, is DAMVIQNPRYQVTQFGKPVTLSCSQTLNHNVMYWYQQKSSQAPKLLFHYYDKDFNNEADTPDNFQSRRPNTSFCFLDIRSPGLGDTAMYLCATSRGGQGSNEQYFGPGTRLTVT.